One and the same sample provided the 21 T cell receptor beta chains below, sequenced in a study of Graves' ophthalmopathy and Graves' hyperthyroidism. Amplifying from RNA transcripts, the study obtained TCR beta CDR3 regions. RT-PCR was first run with HTBI primers, then multiplex PCR in a second round. TCRdb itself ran the multiplex PCR reads through MiXCR, one entry per CDR3 protein. The table records 650,000 to 800,000 distinct CDR3 sequences, over 40% of them present only once. Sequenced: peripheral blood. The receptors were sampled from an adult man with Graves' ophthalmopathy.

This clonotype was seen a few times. This rearrangement joins TRBV7-9 to TRBJ2-7; 7 nucleotides align to TRBD2. J lost 6 bases, V lost 5 bases, and 19 bases had no gene match. CDR3 length: 17 amino acids. Germline CDR1 SEHNR, CDR2 FQNEAQ (reference sequence). The CDR3 DNA is TGTGCCAGCAGCCCCTGGTATTGGGGGGGAAGTCTCGGCGAGCAGTACTTC. This translates into CASSPWYWGGSLGEQYF.

This clonotype was recorded a few times. This chain uses TRBV6-5 with TRBJ2-7; 7 bases line up with TRBD1. The V gene's germline CDR1 is MNHEY and CDR2 SVGAGI. V lost 5 bases to trimming and J lost 4 bases; unmatched junction nucleotides: 11. CDR3 length: 15 residues. This chain's CDR3 is CASSGEPGQRYEQYF. The CDR3 DNA sequence: TGTGCCAGCAGTGGGGAACCGGGACAGCGATACGAGCAGTACTTC.

The V and J genes are TRBV5-8 and TRBJ1-1, with D unresolved. CDR3 length: 14 amino acids. V lost 5 bases and J 1 base, leaving 12 bases between the germline ends. Germline CDR1 SGHTS, CDR2 YDEGEE. DNA of the CDR3: TGTGCCAGCAGTTTCCGGGGAACGAACACTGAAGCTTTCTTT. Translating gives CASSFRGTNTEAFF.

This clonotype has a handful of counts. V usage is TRBV12-3 or TRBV12-4 and J usage is TRBJ2-5; D may be TRBD1 (6 bases). V was trimmed by 4 bases and J by 5 bases, leaving 14 bases between them. The CDR3 totals 14 residues. CDR3 sequence (DNA): TGTGCCAGCAGTTCCACAGGGTATATCGAGACCCAGTACTTC. Translation: CASSSTGYIETQYF.

J is TRBJ2-6 and V is TRBV29-1; 7 bases agree with TRBD2. Germline V gene lookup returns CDR1 SQVTM and CDR2 ANQGSEA. The trim removed 6 bases at V and 2 bases at J, leaving 4 bases unmatched. The CDR3 contains 14 residues. The CDR3 coding sequence is TGCAGCGTGGGGGGGGTCACTGGGGCCAACGTCCTGACTTTC. Translated, it gives CSVGGVTGANVLTF.

The genes are TRBV12-3 or TRBV12-4 and TRBJ2-2; D remains ambiguous. The CDR3 runs to 19 residues. The CDR3 here is CASGFFPRSARPSTGELFF. The CDR3 bases are TGTGCTAGTGGCTTCTTTCCTCGGTCGGCGCGTCCAAGCACCGGGGAGCTGTTTTTT.

This clonotype was counted only a few times. No conserved phenylalanine or tryptophan is present at the end of the CDR3, so a read error is the likely explanation. The DNA is omitted, as the CDR3 cannot be located on it reliably, and the CDR3 follows TCRdb's listing. V is TRBV2 and J is TRBJ2-6; no DNA check was done on the table's D call, TRBD1. Per germline, CDR1 SNHLY and CDR2 FYNNEI. The length of the CDR3 is 8 amino acids, counting both ends. The CDR3 sequence: CASSLGGQ.

This clonotype appeared many times. The chain is built from TRBV20-1 and TRBJ2-7; D is uncertain. The V end was cut by 2 bases, the J end by 0 bases, with 8 bases between. This CDR3 region has 13 residues. From germline, CDR1 is DFQATT and CDR2 SNEGSKA (reference sequence). CDR3 coding DNA: TGCAGTGCTAGACAGACGAGCTCCTACGAGCAGTACTTC. Residues: CSARQTSSYEQYF.

The chain has TRBV10-3 and TRBJ1-4; 9 bases line up with TRBD1. The junction had 6 bases not matched to a gene; V was cut back by 8 bases and J by 8 bases. The CDR3 totals 13 residues. Germline V gene lookup returns CDR1 ENHRY and CDR2 SYGVKD. The CDR3 DNA sequence: TGTGCCATCTTACGGACAGGGGAGGAAAAACTGTTTTTT. Its protein is CAILRTGEEKLFF.

Note on this clonotype: One end of the junction varies from germline; a read error may be responsible. The gene calls are TRBV10-3 and TRBJ1-5; 9 nucleotides agree with TRBD1. Germline CDR1 reads ENHRY; CDR2 reads SYGVKD. The CDR3 is 17 amino acids. CDR3 protein: CASSYSAGQGGNQPQHF. The CDR3 nucleotides are TGTGCCAGCAGTTACTCGGCGGGACAGGGTGGCAATCAGCCCCAGCATTTT.

The chain combines TRBV10-3 with TRBJ2-7; D unresolved. The CDR3 consists of 13 residues. Germline V lookup: CDR1 ENHRY, CDR2 SYGVKD. V was trimmed by 5 bases and J by 1 base, leaving 9 bases between them. The CDR3 nucleotides read TGTGCCATCAGTTTACATGGTTCCTACGAGCAGTACTTC. Residues: CAISLHGSYEQYF.

This clonotype was recorded a few times. This chain joins TRBV7-2 and TRBJ1-6; D is uncertain. CDR3 length: 17 residues. Trimming pared 1 base from V and 6 bases from J, leaving 16 bases between. Germline assignment: CDR1 SGHTA and CDR2 FQGNSA. The CDR3 spells CASSLVSAASSNSPLHF. The CDR3 coding sequence is TGTGCCAGCAGCTTAGTGTCAGCTGCTTCGTCTAATTCACCCCTCCACTTT.

In its sample, this clonotype was seen many times. The V and J genes are TRBV2 and TRBJ1-6; 8 bases fit TRBD1. From germline, CDR1 is SNHLY and CDR2 FYNNEI. CDR3 length: 15 residues. The J segment lost 6 bases and the V segment lost 3 bases, leaving 4 bases of the junction unmatched. CDR3 in DNA: TGTGCCAGCAGTGACCAGGGGGCGGGTAATTCACCCCTCCACTTT. Residues: CASSDQGAGNSPLHF.

This clonotype was seen repeatedly, ten times or more. The rearrangement uses TRBV7-3 and TRBJ1-5, with D tentatively TRBD1 (6 bases). Germline CDR1 reads SGHTA; CDR2 reads FQGTGA. This CDR3 region has 13 residues. V was shortened by 7 bases and J by 9 bases, with 16 bases between the two germline ends. CDR3 coding DNA: TGTGCCAGCAACAAACAGGGCCTTTGGCCCCAGCATTTT. This encodes CASNKQGLWPQHF.

This clonotype was observed many times. This rearrangement joins TRBV24-1 to TRBJ1-1, with D hard to call. The CDR3 extends over 13 amino acids. Trimming cost V 6 bases and J 1 base, with 8 bases left between them. The germline gives CDR1 KGHDR, CDR2 SFDVKD. CDR3: CATSSPKNTEAFF. CDR3 coding DNA: TGTGCCACCAGTTCACCCAAGAACACTGAAGCTTTCTTT.

This clonotype was counted only a few times. The chain couples TRBV15 to TRBJ1-3; TRBD1 matches at 9 bases. CDR1 LNHNV and CDR2 YYDKDF come from the germline V gene (reference sequence). This CDR3 region has 16 residues. V was clipped by 1 base and J by 0 bases; unmatched bases: 1. As DNA, the CDR3 is TGTGCCACCAGCAGAGGACAGGGGGGCTCTGGAAACACCATATATTTT. This codes for CATSRGQGGSGNTIYF.

V and J are TRBV11-2 and TRBJ1-2, with 9 bases that match TRBD1. The V and J ends lost 1 base and 4 bases, in that order; junction bases with no gene match: 4. This CDR3 is built from 15 residues. Per germline, CDR1 SGHAT and CDR2 FQNNGV. The CDR3 spells CASSLGGQGPYGYTF. The CDR3 DNA reads as TGTGCCAGCAGCTTAGGTGGACAGGGGCCCTATGGCTACACCTTC.

This clonotype was detected many times. The chain has TRBV7-9 and TRBJ1-6; 9 nucleotides match TRBD1. Losses at the gene ends were 2 bases for V and 8 bases for J; bases not matched to a gene: 1. This CDR3 is 14 amino acids long. Per the germline V gene, CDR1 is SEHNR and CDR2 is FQNEAQ (reference sequence). The CDR3 here is CASSLTGGDSPLHF. The CDR3 coding sequence is TGTGCCAGCAGCTTAACAGGGGGCGATTCACCCCTCCACTTT.

This clonotype has more than one count but fewer than ten. The rearrangement joins TRBV2 to TRBJ2-5; the D gene is possibly TRBD1 (6 bases). The CDR3 sequence is 14 residues long. Germline values: CDR1 SNHLY, CDR2 FYNNEI. The V end was cut by 6 bases, the J end by 1 base, with 12 bases between. The CDR3 DNA sequence: TGTGCCAGCAGAATAACAGGGACCCAAGAGACCCAGTACTTC. Amino acid sequence: CASRITGTQETQYF.

Concerning this clonotype itself: One base away lies a much larger clone, so this may be a sequencing read error. The gene calls are TRBV7-8 and TRBJ1-2; 8 bases fit TRBD1. CDR3 length: 19 residues. Germline V gene data show CDR1 as SGHVS and CDR2 as FQNEAQ. CDR3 protein: CASRQSPGGRRPLDYGYAF. The CDR3 DNA is TGTGCCAGCAGACAGTCCCCAGGGGGCAGGAGGCCCCTTGACTATGGCTACGCCTTC.

As concerns this clonotype: Lacking the conserved final phenylalanine or tryptophan, this CDR3 likely reflects a read error. The V gene is TRBV7-6, the J gene TRBJ2-5; TRBD1 might be the D (5 bases). The V gene's germline CDR1 is SGHVS and CDR2 FNYEAQ. CDR3 size: 14 residues. V lost 6 bases, J lost 5 bases, and 16 bases lay in between. DNA of the CDR3: TGTGCCAGCAGTTTCTCCAGGGATCGGGAGACCCAGTACTGC. Encoded protein: CASSFSRDRETQYC.